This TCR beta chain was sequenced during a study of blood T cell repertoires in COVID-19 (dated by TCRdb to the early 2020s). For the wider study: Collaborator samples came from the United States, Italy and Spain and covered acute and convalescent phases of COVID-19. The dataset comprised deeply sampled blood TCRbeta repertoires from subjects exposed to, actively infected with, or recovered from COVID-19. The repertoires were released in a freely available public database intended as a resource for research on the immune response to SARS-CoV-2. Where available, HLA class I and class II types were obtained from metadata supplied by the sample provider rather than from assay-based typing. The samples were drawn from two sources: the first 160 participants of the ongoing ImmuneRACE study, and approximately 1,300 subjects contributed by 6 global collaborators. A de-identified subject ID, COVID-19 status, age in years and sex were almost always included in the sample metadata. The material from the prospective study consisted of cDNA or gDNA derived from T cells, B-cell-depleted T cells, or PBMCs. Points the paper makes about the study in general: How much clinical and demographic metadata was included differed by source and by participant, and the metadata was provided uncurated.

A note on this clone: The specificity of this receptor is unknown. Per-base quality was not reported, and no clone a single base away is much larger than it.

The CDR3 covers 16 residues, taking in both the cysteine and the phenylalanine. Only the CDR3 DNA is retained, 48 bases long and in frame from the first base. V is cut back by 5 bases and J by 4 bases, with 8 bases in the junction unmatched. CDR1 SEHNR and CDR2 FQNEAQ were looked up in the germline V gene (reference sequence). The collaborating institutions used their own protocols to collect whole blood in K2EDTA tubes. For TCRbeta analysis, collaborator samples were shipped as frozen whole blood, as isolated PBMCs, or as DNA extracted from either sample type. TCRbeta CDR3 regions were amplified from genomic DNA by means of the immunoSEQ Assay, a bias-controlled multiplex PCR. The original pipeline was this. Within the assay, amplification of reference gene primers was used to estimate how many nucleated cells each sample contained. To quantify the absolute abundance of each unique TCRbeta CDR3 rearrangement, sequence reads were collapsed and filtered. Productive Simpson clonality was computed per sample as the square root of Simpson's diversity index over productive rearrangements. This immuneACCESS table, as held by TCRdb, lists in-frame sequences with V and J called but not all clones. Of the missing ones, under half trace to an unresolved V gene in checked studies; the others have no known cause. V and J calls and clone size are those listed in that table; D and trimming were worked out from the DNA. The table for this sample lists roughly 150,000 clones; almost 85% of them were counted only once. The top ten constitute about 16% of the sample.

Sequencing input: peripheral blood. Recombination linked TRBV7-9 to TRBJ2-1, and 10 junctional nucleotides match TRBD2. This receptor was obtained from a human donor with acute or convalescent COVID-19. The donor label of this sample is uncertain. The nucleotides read TGTGCCAGCAGCCTCTGGCGGACTAGCGGATACAATGAGCAGTTCTTC. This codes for CASSLWRTSGYNEQFF.